The TCR beta chain described here comes from a study of blood T cell repertoires in COVID-19 (dated by TCRdb to about 2020). Turning to the overall study: The collaborator samples originated in the United States, Italy and Spain and spanned the acute and convalescent phases of COVID-19. The material from the prospective study consisted of cDNA or gDNA derived from T cells, B-cell-depleted T cells, or PBMCs. The sample metadata nearly always contained a de-identified subject ID, COVID-19 status, age in years and sex. Where available, HLA class I and class II types were obtained from metadata supplied by the sample provider rather than from assay-based typing. The samples were drawn from the first 160 participants of the ongoing ImmuneRACE study and from some 1,300 subjects provided by 6 global collaborators. A freely available public database, intended as a resource for researchers studying the immune response to SARS-CoV-2, is where the repertoires were released. Subjects who had been exposed to COVID-19, were actively infected with it, or had recovered from it provided the deeply sampled blood TCRbeta repertoires that made up the dataset.

The collaborating institutions used their own protocols to collect whole blood in K2EDTA tubes. For TCRbeta analysis, collaborators shipped samples in one of three forms: frozen whole blood, isolated PBMCs, or DNA extracted from either of those sample types. The immunoSEQ Assay, a bias-controlled multiplex PCR, was used to amplify TCRbeta CDR3 regions from genomic DNA. Per the original workflow: The number of nucleated cells in each sample was estimated by amplification of reference gene primers within the assay. To quantify the absolute abundance of each unique TCRbeta CDR3 rearrangement, sequence reads were collapsed and filtered. For each sample, productive Simpson clonality was calculated as the square root of Simpson's diversity index over productive rearrangements. Not all clones reach the TCRdb copy of this immuneACCESS table, which keeps in-frame sequences only. Checked studies attribute under half of the gap to unresolved V genes and leave the rest unexplained. V and J calls and clone size come straight from that table; D and trimming were deduced from the DNA. The sample table contains more than 95,000 clones; only one count was recorded for 90% of them. The ten largest clones add up to roughly 1.9% of the sample.

Regarding this clone: Its antigen specificity is not known. No base quality values were provided; no much bigger clone lies one nucleotide off.

What the work shows at the level of the full study, not this receptor alone: Clinical and demographic metadata were provided uncurated, with the amount varying by source and participant.

Taken from cysteine to phenylalanine, the CDR3 has 13 residues. Kept here is only the CDR3 DNA, which spans 39 bases and is read in frame from base 1. The junction carries 5 bases between V and J, which are trimmed by 2 bases and 0 bases respectively. CDR1 is given as SGDLS and CDR2 as YYNGEE, both from the germline V gene. The source of this sequence is a human donor with active COVID-19. The donor label of this sample is uncertain. The rearranged segments are TRBV9 and TRBJ2-5, and TRBD2 may be the D gene, going by 5 matching bases. Sequenced sample: peripheral blood. The CDR3 has the sequence CASSVGNQETQYF. The sequenced DNA: TGTGCCAGCAGCGTCGGGAACCAAGAGACCCAGTACTTC.